What follows are 28 T cell receptor beta chains derived from one specimen sequenced in a study of T cell repertoires in cytomegalovirus infection. Their antigen targets remain unknown. TCRdb used MiXCR to reprocess the reads, holding one entry per CDR3 protein. The sample holds approximately 150,000 distinct CDR3 sequences, about 20% seen once. Sequenced material: CD8+ T cells from cultured PBMCs, taken from culture after CMV antigen stimulation. Receptors originate from a human donor in good health (CMV status not recorded). Some clones in this sample may be carry-over from other donors' samples.

This clonotype was picked up a small number of times. The chain has TRBV7-8 and TRBJ1-5; 7 bases are a match to TRBD1. The CDR3 runs to 15 residues. Germline V gene data show CDR1 as SGHVS and CDR2 as FQNEAQ. V lost 6 bases to trimming and J lost 3 bases; unmatched junction nucleotides: 8. CDR3 coding DNA: TGTGCCAGCAGAGAACAGGGGTCGACCAATCAGCCCCAGCATTTT. It encodes CASREQGSTNQPQHF. Full variable domain (rest looked up from reference TRBV7-8 and TRBJ1-5): GAGVSQSPRYKVAKRGQDVALRCDPISGHVSLFWYQQALGQGPEFLTYFQNEAQLDKSGLPSDRFFAERPEGSVSTLKIQRTQQEDSAVYLCASREQGSTNQPQHFGDGTRLSIL.

This clonotype was seen a few times. The V call is TRBV11-2, the J call TRBJ2-3; D call uncertain. CDR1 is SGHAT, CDR2 FQNNGV, per germline. Trimming took 0 bases from V and 5 from J, leaving 15 bases between them. The CDR3 consists of 16 residues. The CDR3 DNA sequence: TGTGCCAGCAGCTTAGATGGGCCACCCTACGGAGATACGCAGTATTTT. Translated, it gives CASSLDGPPYGDTQYF. Together with reference TRBV11-2 and TRBJ2-3, the CDR3 gives the full variable domain: EAGVAQSPRYKIIEKRQSVAFWCNPISGHATLYWYQQILGQGPKLLIQFQNNGVVDDSQLPKDRFSAERLKGVDSTLKIQPAKLEDSAVYLCASSLDGPPYGDTQYFGPGTRLTVL.

The rearrangement links TRBV19 to TRBJ1-2; D remains unclear. The CDR3 runs 14 residues. Trimming removed 3 bases at V and 0 bases at J, with 8 bases between. The V gene's germline CDR1 is LNHDA and CDR2 SQIVND (reference sequence). CDR3 nucleotides: TGTGCCAGTAGTATTGAGCCCTCTAACTATGGCTACACCTTC. It codes for CASSIEPSNYGYTF.

This chain uses TRBV7-9 with TRBJ1-2, with TRBD1 identical over 8 bases. With 6 bases clipped from V and 6 bases from J, the junction kept 9 bases outside the gene matches. The CDR3 is 14 residues long. From germline, CDR1 is SEHNR and CDR2 FQNEAQ (reference sequence). Here the CDR3 DNA reads TGTGCCAGCAGGAGGACAGGGCCCCAGGATGGCTACACCTTC. This gives the protein CASRRTGPQDGYTF.

The chain uses TRBV27 and TRBJ2-3; no definite D call. Per germline, CDR1 MNHEY and CDR2 SMNVEV (reference sequence). The germline V and J ends were trimmed by 6 bases and 0 bases, with 13 bases remaining between them. The CDR3 covers 15 residues. This chain's CDR3 is CASSTAPYSTDTQYF. DNA for the CDR3: TGTGCCAGCAGCACAGCCCCCTATAGCACAGATACGCAGTATTTT.

This clonotype came up a few times. The chain recombines TRBV7-8 with TRBJ2-1; 15 bases are a match to TRBD2. The V gene end was trimmed by 5 bases and the J gene end by 10 bases; junction bases not matched to a gene: 6. The CDR3 extends over 15 amino acids. Per germline, CDR1 SGHVS and CDR2 FQNEAQ. As DNA, the CDR3 is TGTGCCAGCAGCCCCGGACTAGCGGGGGGGGAGGAGCAGTTCTTC. This gives the protein CASSPGLAGGEEQFF.

This clonotype was detected only a few times. The rearrangement links TRBV6-1 to TRBJ1-2; no firm D call. The germline V and J ends were trimmed by 5 bases and 8 bases, with 21 bases remaining between them. This CDR3 spans 15 amino acids. Per germline, CDR1 MNHNS and CDR2 SASEGT. CDR3 amino acids: CASSLRDPRFGGYTF. The DNA of the CDR3 is TGTGCCAGCAGTCTTCGGGATCCACGGTTCGGGGGCTACACCTTC.

The chain is built from TRBV7-3 and TRBJ2-1, with 8 bases aligning to TRBD2. The germline gives CDR1 SGHTA, CDR2 FQGTGA. This CDR3 has 16 amino acids. With 4 bases clipped from V and 4 bases from J, the junction kept 9 bases outside the gene matches. CDR3 protein: CASSSSGIAGYNEQFF. DNA for the CDR3: TGTGCCAGCAGCTCCAGTGGGATAGCGGGGTACAATGAGCAGTTCTTC.

V gene TRBV20-1 combines with J gene TRBJ1-1, with TRBD1 matching 9 bases. The germline gives CDR1 DFQATT, CDR2 SNEGSKA (reference sequence). The CDR3 is made up of 15 amino acids. Trimming cost V 6 bases and J 5 bases; bases outside gene matches: 13. As DNA, the CDR3 is TGCAGTGCCACACACAGGGGGCGGATCTATACTGAAGCTTTCTTT. The encoded protein is CSATHRGRIYTEAFF.

This clonotype was counted only a few times. The chain joins TRBV11-1 to TRBJ1-6; possible D gene TRBD1, 5 bases. The CDR3 is 16 amino acids. Trimming took 4 bases from V and 5 from J, leaving 15 bases between them. Germline CDR1 SGHAT, CDR2 FQDESV (reference sequence). In nucleotides, the CDR3 is TGTGCCAGCAGCTCCAACTGGGGGTGGAATAATTCACCCCTCCACTTT. It encodes CASSSNWGWNNSPLHF. The whole variable domain, filled in from reference TRBV11-1 and TRBJ1-6, reads EAEVAQSPRYKITEKSQAVAFWCDPISGHATLYWYRQILGQGPELLVQFQDESVVDDSQLPKDRFSAERLKGVDSTLKIQPAELGDSAMYLCASSSNWGWNNSPLHFGNGTRLTVT.

The chain joins TRBV27 to TRBJ2-3; 9 positions agree with TRBD2. Germline CDR1 reads MNHEY; CDR2 reads SMNVEV (reference sequence). The V and J ends lost 7 bases and 5 bases, in that order; junction bases with no gene match: 7. The CDR3 has 14 residues. The CDR3 protein is CASTARGGRDTQYF. The DNA of the CDR3 is TGTGCCAGCACAGCGCGGGGGGGGAGAGATACGCAGTATTTT.

The chain employs TRBV11-2 and TRBJ2-2; D gene uncertain. The CDR3 spans 13 residues. V gave up 1 base and J gave up 7 bases, with 7 bases separating them. Germline V gene sequence: CDR1 SGHAT, CDR2 FQNNGV. The CDR3 DNA follows: TGTGCCAGCAGCTTAGGAAGTGGCGGGGAGCTGTTTTTT. It codes for CASSLGSGGELFF. The whole variable domain, remainder taken from reference TRBV11-2 and TRBJ2-2, is EAGVAQSPRYKIIEKRQSVAFWCNPISGHATLYWYQQILGQGPKLLIQFQNNGVVDDSQLPKDRFSAERLKGVDSTLKIQPAKLEDSAVYLCASSLGSGGELFFGEGSRLTVL.

This clonotype was counted between two and nine times. V gene TRBV7-9 combines with J gene TRBJ1-1; no clear D gene. This CDR3 is built from 17 residues. Trimming removed 2 bases at V and 6 bases at J, with 22 bases between. Germline loops: CDR1 SEHNR, CDR2 FQNEAQ (reference sequence). CDR3 sequence reads: CASSLTSEHKVGAEAFF. In DNA, the CDR3 is TGTGCCAGCAGCTTAACGTCGGAGCACAAGGTTGGAGCTGAAGCTTTCTTT.

V gene TRBV6-6 combines with J gene TRBJ2-6, with D unresolved. CDR3 size: 16 residues. Trimming stripped 4 bases from V and 0 bases from J, with 10 bases between. Looked up from germline, CDR1 is MNHNY and CDR2 is SVGAGI (reference sequence). The chain's CDR3 is CASSSSKSSGANVLTF. Here the CDR3 DNA reads TGTGCCAGCAGTTCCAGTAAGAGCTCTGGGGCCAACGTCCTGACTTTC.

This chain links TRBV7-2 with TRBJ2-1; 13 nucleotides line up with TRBD2. The CDR3 length is 15 residues. The ends lost 5 bases at V and 14 bases at J; junction bases unmatched: 12. Germline CDR1 reads SGHTA; CDR2 reads FQGNSA. CDR3 amino acids: CASSGGTSGVASKFF. Here the CDR3 DNA reads TGTGCCAGCAGCGGGGGGACTAGCGGGGTCGCCTCGAAGTTCTTC.

This clonotype has more than one count but fewer than ten. The rearrangement joins TRBV6-1 to TRBJ1-1, with a tentative D call TRBD1 (6 bases). The V gene lost 2 bases and the J gene lost 3 bases, with 16 bases spanning the gap. The germline CDR1 and CDR2 sequences are MNHNS and SASEGT. The CDR3 loop spans 16 amino acids. CDR3 sequence (DNA): TGTGCCAGCAGTGAATACTACAGGACAGCCGACACTGAAGCTTTCTTT. It translates to CASSEYYRTADTEAFF.

V gene TRBV27 combines with J gene TRBJ1-5; a weak D match, TRBD1 (5 bases). The CDR3 consists of 16 residues. Germline V lookup: CDR1 MNHEY, CDR2 SMNVEV (reference sequence). V lost 1 base and J 2 bases, leaving 12 bases between the germline ends. This chain's CDR3 is CASSLFATARNQPQHF. CDR3 bases: TGTGCCAGCAGTTTATTCGCGACAGCCCGCAATCAGCCCCAGCATTTT.

This clonotype was observed a handful of times. V is TRBV7-3 and J is TRBJ1-2; a weak D match, TRBD1 (6 bases). CDR3 length: 13 residues. V was pared by 2 bases and J by 8 bases, with 12 bases between. Per the germline V gene, CDR1 is SGHTA and CDR2 is FQGTGA. CDR3 sequence (DNA): TGTGCCAGCAGCTTAGGGGGGGCTGACGGCTACACCTTC. Translated, it gives CASSLGGADGYTF. Full variable domain (outside the CDR3, taken from reference TRBV7-3 and TRBJ1-2): GAGVSQTPSNKVTEKGKYVELRCDPISGHTALYWYRQSLGQGPEFLIYFQGTGAADDSGLPNDRFFAVRPEGSVSTLKIQRTERGDSAVYLCASSLGGADGYTFGSGTRLTVV.

This clonotype came up a few times. The chain links TRBV7-9 to TRBJ2-1; maybe TRBD1 (6 bases). The V end lost 1 base, the J end lost 8 bases, and 15 bases lay between the germline ends. This CDR3 comprises 15 residues. CDR1 and CDR2 from the germline V gene are SEHNR and FQNEAQ (reference sequence). CDR3 DNA: TGTGCCAGCAGCTTAGATTTTATGGGGGCCGATGAGCAGTTCTTC. Its protein is CASSLDFMGADEQFF. The full variable domain, its missing parts supplied by reference TRBV7-9 and TRBJ2-1, is DTGVSQNPRHKITKRGQNVTFRCDPISEHNRLYWYRQTLGQGPEFLTYFQNEAQLEKSRLLSDRFSAERPKGSFSTLEIQRTEQGDSAMYLCASSLDFMGADEQFFGPGTRLTVL.

This clonotype was seen at least ten times. This rearrangement joins TRBV12-3 or TRBV12-4 to TRBJ1-2; 7 bases align to TRBD1. This CDR3 is 13 amino acids long. The junction had 4 bases not matched to a gene; V was cut back by 1 base and J by 8 bases. CDR3 residues: CASSLGQGDGYTF. The CDR3 region has the DNA TGTGCCAGCAGTTTAGGGCAGGGGGACGGCTACACCTTC.

V gene TRBV7-3 combines with J gene TRBJ2-1; D assignment may be TRBD1 or TRBD2 (7 bases each). The CDR3 has 15 residues. Trimming left V 2 bases short and J 4 bases short, with 12 bases between. Germline CDR1 is SGHTA and CDR2 is FQGTGA. In DNA form, the CDR3 reads TGTGCCAGCAGCTTACGACAGGGAGGGTACAATGAGCAGTTCTTC. As protein: CASSLRQGGYNEQFF.

Only a few counts were recorded for this clonotype. This chain's CDR3 is CASSRGNNEQFF. CDR3 bases: TGCGCCAGCAGCCGAGGGAACAATGAGCAGTTCTTC. V and J are TRBV4-3 and TRBJ2-1, with D possibly TRBD2 on 5 matching bases. CDR1 and CDR2 (germline): LGHNA, YSLEER. The CDR3 length is 12 residues. V was pared by 4 bases and J by 5 bases, with 6 bases between.

The chain links TRBV7-9 to TRBJ1-1, with D perhaps TRBD1 (6 bases). This CDR3 spans 16 amino acids. Germline V gene lookup returns CDR1 SEHNR and CDR2 FQNEAQ (reference sequence). Deletions cut 5 bases from V and 4 bases from J, with 20 bases between. The DNA for the CDR3 is TGTGCCAGCAGCACCTCACCCACAGGGTACTCCACTGAAGCTTTCTTT. This gives the protein CASSTSPTGYSTEAFF.

This clonotype was counted only a few times. The CDR3 loop reads CASSSSRSEQYF. For the CDR3, the DNA is TGCGCCAGCAGCTCAAGTCGGAGCGAGCAGTACTTC. The chain uses TRBV4-1 and TRBJ2-7, with unresolved D. This CDR3 is 12 amino acids long. Deletions cut 5 bases from V and 6 bases from J, with 11 bases between. CDR1 is MGHRA and CDR2 is YSYEKL in the germline V gene.

This chain joins TRBV4-1 and TRBJ1-2, with a weak D call TRBD1 (5 bases). This CDR3 contains 14 residues. Germline V gene sequence: CDR1 MGHRA, CDR2 YSYEKL. V was pared by 4 bases and J by 8 bases, with 17 bases between. CDR3 nucleotide sequence: TGCGCCAGCAGCCCGAATGGGGCGCTAAGAGGCTACACCTTC. Its translation is CASSPNGALRGYTF.

This clonotype appeared a few times. The chain employs TRBV7-8 and TRBJ2-4; 16 bases match TRBD2. CDR3 size: 19 residues. Trimming took 5 bases from V and 5 from J; bases not matched to a gene: 12. Germline V gene sequence: CDR1 SGHVS, CDR2 FQNEAQ. In DNA, the CDR3 is TGTGCCAGCAGCATACTTCCGGGACTAGCGGGGGGGCGGGAAAACATTCAGTACTTC. Translated, it gives CASSILPGLAGGRENIQYF.

In this sample, this clonotype turned up a few times. The chain has TRBV14 and TRBJ1-1; D not resolved. Germline loops: CDR1 SGHDN, CDR2 FVKESK. V was pared by 1 base and J by 6 bases, with 18 bases between. CDR3 size: 16 residues. CDR3 sequence reads: CASSQAYRGGKAEAFF. Written as DNA, the CDR3 is TGTGCCAGCAGCCAAGCATATCGGGGAGGTAAGGCTGAAGCTTTCTTT. Using reference TRBV14 and TRBJ1-1 for the parts outside the CDR3, the full variable domain is EAGVTQFPSHSVIEKGQTVTLRCDPISGHDNLYWYRRVMGKEIKFLLHFVKESKQDESGMPNNRFLAERTGGTYSTLKVQPAELEDSGVYFCASSQAYRGGKAEAFFGQGTRLTVV.

J is TRBJ1-5 and V is TRBV4-3, with 7 bases lining up with TRBD1. This CDR3 region has 16 residues. The J segment lost 5 bases and the V segment lost 0 bases, leaving 7 bases of the junction unmatched. Per the germline V gene, CDR1 is LGHNA and CDR2 is YSLEER. The CDR3 nucleotides read TGCGCCAGCAGCCAAGATTGGACAGGATTCGATCAGCCCCAGCATTTT. Protein: CASSQDWTGFDQPQHF.